This T cell receptor (beta chain) was obtained from a study of T cells in Graves' hyperthyroidism and ophthalmopathy. The CDR3 regions of TCR beta were amplified from RNA transcripts. Primed by the HTBI set, a first-round RT-PCR was run on the TCR CDR3. TCRdb used MiXCR to reprocess the multiplex PCR reads, holding one entry per CDR3 protein. Of around 290,000 distinct CDR3 sequences listed, approximately 15% are singletons. V lost 0 bases and J 10 bases, leaving 5 bases between the germline ends. Germline V gives CDR1 SGHRS, CDR2 YFSETQ. This CDR3 comprises 11 residues. No ophthalmopathy progression within 18 months constituted stable Graves' hyperthyroidism. Aged 18 to 65, the patients had hyperthyroidism that was newly diagnosed and had lasted under 2 months. Fresh peripheral blood, roughly 9.6 ml, was the source of the PBMCs. This clonotype occurred many times.

The sequenced sample was blood. This chain joins TRBV5-1 and TRBJ1-5, with D uncertain. The clonotype originates from a middle-aged woman with Graves' hyperthyroidism. This CDR3 is CASSLAVPQHF. Written as DNA, the CDR3 is TGCGCCAGCAGCTTGGCGGTACCCCAGCATTTT.